A selection of T cell receptor beta chains follows, all from one sample in a study of T cells expressing NK-cell markers. TCRdb reprocessed the 5' RACE reads and keeps a single row for each CDR3 protein, giving no DNA. Its listing shows some 150,000 distinct CDR3 sequences. The specimen was blood T cells: a sorted CD56 or NKG2C T cell subset, CD4+ or CD8+ T cells, or bulk PBMC T cells (not recorded which). The receptors were gathered from a man aged 18 to 29 in good health. The CDR3 runs from the conserved cysteine through the conserved F or W.

v_gene: TRBV19
j_gene: TRBJ2-1
CDR3aa: CASTAGASSYNEQFF

v_gene: TRBV28
j_gene: TRBJ2-1
CDR3aa: CASSLDGGAYNEQFF

v_gene: TRBV12-3/TRBV12-4
j_gene: TRBJ2-2
CDR3aa: CASSLSPGELFF

v_gene: TRBV7-9
j_gene: TRBJ2-1
CDR3aa: CASSFDGTGDSRQFF

v_gene: TRBV7-2
j_gene: TRBJ1-4
CDR3aa: CASSLGPTERIEKLFF

v_gene: TRBV25-1
j_gene: TRBJ2-1
CDR3aa: CASSVGKRTVNEQFF

v_gene: TRBV19
j_gene: TRBJ1-2
CDR3aa: CASSPSVTSLYGYTF

v_gene: TRBV7-9
j_gene: TRBJ1-1
CDR3aa: CASSLVGQLNTEAFF

v_gene: TRBV12-3/TRBV12-4
j_gene: TRBJ2-1
CDR3aa: CASHHEAGSSYNEQFF

v_gene: TRBV12-3/TRBV12-4
j_gene: TRBJ2-7
CDR3aa: CASSPRLYEQYF

v_gene: TRBV28
j_gene: TRBJ1-5
CDR3aa: CASSLLEGSAYQPQHF

v_gene: TRBV2
j_gene: TRBJ1-5
CDR3aa: CASLPEGTVSLSNQPQHF

v_gene: TRBV7-9
j_gene: TRBJ1-1
CDR3aa: CASSQESPDAFF

v_gene: TRBV18
j_gene: TRBJ1-5
CDR3aa: CASSPGVGNQPQHF

v_gene: TRBV27
j_gene: TRBJ2-2
CDR3aa: CASSPYPTSGGGGGELFF

v_gene: TRBV20-1
j_gene: TRBJ2-5
CDR3aa: CSAQGQGIGQYF

v_gene: TRBV4-3
j_gene: TRBJ2-7
CDR3aa: CASSQDRGNYEQYF

v_gene: TRBV2
j_gene: TRBJ2-5
CDR3aa: CATLDLQETQYF

v_gene: TRBV20-1
j_gene: TRBJ2-7
CDR3aa: CSARGGTGPYEQYF

v_gene: TRBV27
j_gene: TRBJ2-7
CDR3aa: CASSLIGPPYEQYF

v_gene: TRBV11-2
j_gene: TRBJ1-1
CDR3aa: CASSFSVNTEAFF

v_gene: TRBV12-3/TRBV12-4
j_gene: TRBJ2-2
CDR3aa: CASQMVGGPHTGELFF

v_gene: TRBV12-3/TRBV12-4
j_gene: TRBJ2-1
CDR3aa: CASSSGQESYNEQFF

v_gene: TRBV12-3/TRBV12-4
j_gene: TRBJ2-1
CDR3aa: CASSFGDQRDEQFF

v_gene: TRBV4-3
j_gene: TRBJ2-3
CDR3aa: CASSQVNRVSDTQYF

v_gene: TRBV20-1
j_gene: TRBJ2-1
CDR3aa: CSAPSTLVGEQFF

v_gene: TRBV7-8
j_gene: TRBJ2-7
CDR3aa: CASSLEKELNEQYF

v_gene: TRBV29-1
j_gene: TRBJ1-2
CDR3aa: CSVEEGTGKGYTF

v_gene: TRBV19
j_gene: TRBJ2-7
CDR3aa: CATAAGSSYEQYF

v_gene: TRBV27
j_gene: TRBJ2-2
CDR3aa: CASSFHVNGELFF

v_gene: TRBV7-9
j_gene: TRBJ2-2
CDR3aa: CASSLGGSAGELFF

v_gene: TRBV7-9
j_gene: TRBJ2-7
CDR3aa: CASSPLLWRSPLEQYF

v_gene: TRBV14
j_gene: TRBJ2-1
CDR3aa: CASSPRGLVRNEQFF

v_gene: TRBV19
j_gene: TRBJ2-5
CDR3aa: CASSIRDTAQETQYF

v_gene: TRBV18
j_gene: TRBJ2-6
CDR3aa: CASSPGHGANVLTF

v_gene: TRBV5-6
j_gene: TRBJ2-1
CDR3aa: CASSLEDSTEQFF

v_gene: TRBV28
j_gene: TRBJ2-7
CDR3aa: CASNRLAVPYEQYF

v_gene: TRBV6-1
j_gene: TRBJ2-1
CDR3aa: CASSKKLVGIDEQFF

v_gene: TRBV27
j_gene: TRBJ1-1
CDR3aa: CASSTPGGTEAFF

v_gene: TRBV10-3
j_gene: TRBJ2-3
CDR3aa: CAISVSGGGGSDTQYF

v_gene: TRBV7-2
j_gene: TRBJ2-1
CDR3aa: CASGRVLHNEQFF

v_gene: TRBV6-1
j_gene: TRBJ2-5
CDR3aa: CASRRLGQETQYF

v_gene: TRBV5-1
j_gene: TRBJ2-1
CDR3aa: CASSTDPGLGSYNEQFF

v_gene: TRBV5-4
j_gene: TRBJ2-1
CDR3aa: CASSPVTSGSNNEQFF

v_gene: TRBV7-9
j_gene: TRBJ2-3
CDR3aa: CASDPRGPPDTQYF

v_gene: TRBV7-9
j_gene: TRBJ2-7
CDR3aa: CASSSPRGGSYEQYF

v_gene: TRBV19
j_gene: TRBJ1-2
CDR3aa: CASSTFGPVYGYTF

v_gene: TRBV12-3/TRBV12-4
j_gene: TRBJ2-1
CDR3aa: CASTLSGRAPFF

v_gene: TRBV11-2
j_gene: TRBJ2-1
CDR3aa: CASSLEVIQGFSGEQFF

v_gene: TRBV2
j_gene: TRBJ2-2
CDR3aa: CASSEGSTNTGELFF

v_gene: TRBV20-1
j_gene: TRBJ2-7
CDR3aa: CSAPPLAGAGEQYF

v_gene: TRBV20-1
j_gene: TRBJ2-1
CDR3aa: CSYEKVSGRASYNEQFF

v_gene: TRBV20-1
j_gene: TRBJ2-5
CDR3aa: CSAPRLAGVLETQYF

v_gene: TRBV7-9
j_gene: TRBJ2-5
CDR3aa: CASRPKVAGGQETQYF

v_gene: TRBV11-1
j_gene: TRBJ2-7
CDR3aa: CASSLSRDSGYYEQYF

v_gene: TRBV7-9
j_gene: TRBJ2-2
CDR3aa: CASSFGTSDVTGELFF

v_gene: TRBV30
j_gene: TRBJ2-1
CDR3aa: CAWSVSPSRRFF

v_gene: TRBV7-9
j_gene: TRBJ2-7
CDR3aa: CASSRGRDSPYEQYF

v_gene: TRBV20-1
j_gene: TRBJ2-3
CDR3aa: CSAGTVGAEAGRGQYF

v_gene: TRBV4-1
j_gene: TRBJ2-7
CDR3aa: CASSQDRGGYEQYF